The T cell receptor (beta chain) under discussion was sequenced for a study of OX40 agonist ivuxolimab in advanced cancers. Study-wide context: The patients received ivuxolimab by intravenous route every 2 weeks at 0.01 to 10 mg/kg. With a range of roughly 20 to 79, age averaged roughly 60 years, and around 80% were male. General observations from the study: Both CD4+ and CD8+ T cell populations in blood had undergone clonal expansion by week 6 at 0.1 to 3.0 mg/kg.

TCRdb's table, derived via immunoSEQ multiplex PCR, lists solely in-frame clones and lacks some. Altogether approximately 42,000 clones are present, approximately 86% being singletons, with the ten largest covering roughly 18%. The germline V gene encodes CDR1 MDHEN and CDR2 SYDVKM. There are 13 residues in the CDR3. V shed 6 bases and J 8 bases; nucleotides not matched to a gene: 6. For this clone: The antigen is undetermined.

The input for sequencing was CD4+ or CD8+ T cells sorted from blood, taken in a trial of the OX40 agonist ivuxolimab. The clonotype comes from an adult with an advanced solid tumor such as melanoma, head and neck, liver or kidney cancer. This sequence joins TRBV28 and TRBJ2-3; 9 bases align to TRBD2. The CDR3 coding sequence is TGTGCCAGCAGCTACGCGGGGGGGCTTACGCAGTATTTT. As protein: CASSYAGGLTQYF.